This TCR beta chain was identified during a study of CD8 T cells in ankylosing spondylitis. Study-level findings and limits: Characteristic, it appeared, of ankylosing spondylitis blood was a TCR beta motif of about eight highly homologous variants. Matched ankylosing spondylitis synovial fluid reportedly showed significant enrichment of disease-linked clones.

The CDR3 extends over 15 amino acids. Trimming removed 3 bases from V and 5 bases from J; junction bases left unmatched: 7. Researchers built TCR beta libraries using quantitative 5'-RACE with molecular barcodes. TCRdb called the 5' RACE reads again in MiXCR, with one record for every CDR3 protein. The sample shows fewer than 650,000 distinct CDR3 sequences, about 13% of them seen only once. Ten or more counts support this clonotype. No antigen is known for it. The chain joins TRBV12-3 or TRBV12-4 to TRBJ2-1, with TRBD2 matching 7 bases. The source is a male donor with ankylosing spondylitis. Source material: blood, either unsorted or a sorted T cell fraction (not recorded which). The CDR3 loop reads CASSFGWEGHNEQFF. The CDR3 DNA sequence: TGTGCCAGCAGTTTTGGGTGGGAGGGCCACAATGAGCAGTTCTTC.